This T cell receptor beta chain was obtained from a study of T cell responses to AZD1222 COVID-19 vaccine. Study-level points and caveats: Two AZD1222 administrations were followed by greater Spike-specific TCR breadth and depth.

Notes on this clone: Its antigen is still unknown.

The method was immunoSEQ multiplex PCR; TCRdb's version includes in-frame clones alone and lacks a portion of them. The data hold roughly 80,000 clones, with 90% observed a single time. This CDR3 has 16 residues. J lost 6 bases, V lost 3 bases, and 11 bases had no gene match. Germline V gene lookup returns CDR1 KGHSH and CDR2 LQKENI. Material: peripheral blood, obtained 28 days after the second AZD1222 dose. The TCR sequence derives from an adult who received the AZD1222 COVID-19 vaccine. The chain employs TRBV18 and TRBJ2-5, with TRBD1 matching over 9 bases. The CDR3 DNA sequence: TGTGCCAGCTCACCGGGGACAGGGATGTTCGTAAAGACCCAGTACTTC. This translates into CASSPGTGMFVKTQYF.